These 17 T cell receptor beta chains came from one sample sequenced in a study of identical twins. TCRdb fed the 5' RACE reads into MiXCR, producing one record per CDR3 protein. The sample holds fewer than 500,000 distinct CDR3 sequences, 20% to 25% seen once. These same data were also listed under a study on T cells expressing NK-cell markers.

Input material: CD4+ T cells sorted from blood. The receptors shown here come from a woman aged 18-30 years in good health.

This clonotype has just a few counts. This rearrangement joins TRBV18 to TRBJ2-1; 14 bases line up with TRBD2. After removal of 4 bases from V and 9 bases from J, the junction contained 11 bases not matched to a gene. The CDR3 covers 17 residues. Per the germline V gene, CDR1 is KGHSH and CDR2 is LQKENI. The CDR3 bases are TGTGCCAGCTCACTGCAGGGACTAGCGGGAGCACCGGGTGAGCAGTTCTTC. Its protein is CASSLQGLAGAPGEQFF.

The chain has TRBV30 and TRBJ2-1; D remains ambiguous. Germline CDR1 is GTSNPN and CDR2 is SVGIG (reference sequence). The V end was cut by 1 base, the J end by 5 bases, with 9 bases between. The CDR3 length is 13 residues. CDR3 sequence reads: CAWSARSHNEQFF. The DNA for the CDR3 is TGTGCCTGGAGTGCCAGGTCCCACAATGAGCAGTTCTTC. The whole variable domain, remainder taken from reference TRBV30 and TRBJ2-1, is SQTIHQWPATLVQPVGSPLSLECTVEGTSNPNLYWYRQAAGRGLQLLFYSVGIGQISSEVPQNLSASRPQDRQFILSSKKLLLSDSGFYLCAWSARSHNEQFFGPGTRLTVL.

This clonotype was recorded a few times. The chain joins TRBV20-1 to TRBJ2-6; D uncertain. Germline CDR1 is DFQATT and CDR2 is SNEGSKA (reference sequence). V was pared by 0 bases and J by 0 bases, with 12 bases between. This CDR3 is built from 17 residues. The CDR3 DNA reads TGCAGTGCTAGAGATCTCGGACGCGCCTCTGGGGCCAACGTCCTGACTTTC. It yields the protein CSARDLGRASGANVLTF.

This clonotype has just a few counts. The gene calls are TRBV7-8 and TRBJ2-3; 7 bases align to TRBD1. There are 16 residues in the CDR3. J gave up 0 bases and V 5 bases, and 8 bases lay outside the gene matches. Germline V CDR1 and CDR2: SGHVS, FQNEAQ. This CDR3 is CASSPRQGVSTDTQYF. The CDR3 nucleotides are TGTGCCAGCAGCCCCAGACAGGGTGTAAGCACAGATACGCAGTATTTT.

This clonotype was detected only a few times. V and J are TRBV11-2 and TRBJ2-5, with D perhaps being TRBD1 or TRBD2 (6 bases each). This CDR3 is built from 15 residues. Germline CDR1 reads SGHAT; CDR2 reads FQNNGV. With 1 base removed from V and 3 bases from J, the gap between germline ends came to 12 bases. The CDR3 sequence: CASSLVPGAEETQYF. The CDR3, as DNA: TGTGCCAGCAGCTTAGTACCGGGGGCCGAAGAGACCCAGTACTTC.

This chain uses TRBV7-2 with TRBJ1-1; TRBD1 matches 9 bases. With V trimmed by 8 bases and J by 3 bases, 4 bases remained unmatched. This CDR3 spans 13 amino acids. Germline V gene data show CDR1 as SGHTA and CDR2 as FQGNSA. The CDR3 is CASGDRAYTEAFF. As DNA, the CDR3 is TGTGCCAGCGGGGACAGGGCGTACACTGAAGCTTTCTTT. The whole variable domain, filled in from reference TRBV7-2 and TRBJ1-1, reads GAGVSQSPSNKVTEKGKDVELRCDPISGHTALYWYRQSLGQGLEFLIYFQGNSAPDKSGLPSDRFSAERTGGSVSTLTIQRTQQEDSAVYLCASGDRAYTEAFFGQGTRLTVV.

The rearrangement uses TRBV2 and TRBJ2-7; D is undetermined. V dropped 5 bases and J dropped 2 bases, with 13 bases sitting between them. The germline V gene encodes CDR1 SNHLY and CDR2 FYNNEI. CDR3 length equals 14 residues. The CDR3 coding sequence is TGTGCCAGCAGTCCGCACAGTGCTACCTACGAGCAGTACTTC. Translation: CASSPHSATYEQYF.

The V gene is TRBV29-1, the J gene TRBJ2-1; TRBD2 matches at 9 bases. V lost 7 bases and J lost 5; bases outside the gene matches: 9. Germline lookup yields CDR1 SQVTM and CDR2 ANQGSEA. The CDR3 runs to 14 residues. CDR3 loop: CSGGWVAGDNEQFF. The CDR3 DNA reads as TGCAGCGGGGGGTGGGTAGCGGGAGACAATGAGCAGTTCTTC.

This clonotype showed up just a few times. The CDR3 spells CAIRDRGLGQPQHF. The CDR3 DNA sequence: TGTGCCATCAGAGACAGGGGGCTTGGTCAGCCCCAGCATTTT. The rearrangement uses TRBV10-3 and TRBJ1-5; TRBD1 matches 10 bases. Germline CDR1 reads ENHRY; CDR2 reads SYGVKD. V was pared by 6 bases and J by 6 bases, with 5 bases of the junction left unmatched. CDR3 length equals 14 residues.

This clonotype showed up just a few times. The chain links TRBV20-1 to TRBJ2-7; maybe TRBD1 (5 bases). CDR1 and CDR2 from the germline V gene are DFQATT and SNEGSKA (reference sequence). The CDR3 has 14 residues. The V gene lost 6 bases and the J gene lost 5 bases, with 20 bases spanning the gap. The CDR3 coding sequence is TGCAGTGCGAGGAATCCGTCCCAGGGTAACGAGCAGTACTTC. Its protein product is CSARNPSQGNEQYF.

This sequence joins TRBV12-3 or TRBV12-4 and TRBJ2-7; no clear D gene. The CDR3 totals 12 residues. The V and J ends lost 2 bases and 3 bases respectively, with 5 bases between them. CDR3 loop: CASSLFIYEQYF. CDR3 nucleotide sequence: TGTGCCAGCAGTTTATTTATCTACGAGCAGTACTTC.

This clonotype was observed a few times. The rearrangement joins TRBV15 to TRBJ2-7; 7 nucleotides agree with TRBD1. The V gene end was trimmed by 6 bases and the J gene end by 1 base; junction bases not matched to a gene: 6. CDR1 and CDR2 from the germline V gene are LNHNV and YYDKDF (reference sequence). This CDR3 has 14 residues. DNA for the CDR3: TGTGCCACCAGACCCGGGACAGCATCCTACGAGCAGTACTTC. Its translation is CATRPGTASYEQYF.

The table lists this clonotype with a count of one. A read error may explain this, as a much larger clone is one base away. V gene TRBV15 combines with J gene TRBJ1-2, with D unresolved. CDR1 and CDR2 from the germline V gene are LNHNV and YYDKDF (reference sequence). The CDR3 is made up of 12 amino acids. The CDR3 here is CVTSRSRYGYTF. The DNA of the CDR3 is TGTGTCACCAGCCGGTCCCGCTATGGCTACACCTTC.

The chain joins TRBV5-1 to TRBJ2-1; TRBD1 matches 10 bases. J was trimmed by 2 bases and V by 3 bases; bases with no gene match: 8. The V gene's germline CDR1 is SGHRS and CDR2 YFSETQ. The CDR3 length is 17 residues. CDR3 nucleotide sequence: TGCGCCAGCAGCTGGGGCCCCGGACAGGGGGCCTACAATGAGCAGTTCTTC. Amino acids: CASSWGPGQGAYNEQFF.

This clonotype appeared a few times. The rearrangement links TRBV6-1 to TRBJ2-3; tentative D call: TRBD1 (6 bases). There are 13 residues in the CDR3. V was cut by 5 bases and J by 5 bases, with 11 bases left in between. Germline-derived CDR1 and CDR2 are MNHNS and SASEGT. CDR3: CASSRSQGDTQYF. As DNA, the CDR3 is TGTGCCAGCAGTCGCTCACAGGGAGATACGCAGTATTTT.

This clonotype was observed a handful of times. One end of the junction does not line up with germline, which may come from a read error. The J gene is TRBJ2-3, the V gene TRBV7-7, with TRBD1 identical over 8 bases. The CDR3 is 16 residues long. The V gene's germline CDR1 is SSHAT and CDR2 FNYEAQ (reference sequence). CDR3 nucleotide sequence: TGTGCTAGCAGCTCCGCCCCCAGGGGGCTCACAGATACGCAGTATTTT. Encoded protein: CASSSAPRGLTDTQYF.

The CDR3 here is CSVENRLGLSTDTQYF. The CDR3 nucleotides are TGCAGCGTTGAAAATAGGCTAGGATTAAGCACAGATACGCAGTATTTT. The V and J genes are TRBV29-1 and TRBJ2-3; D ambiguous. This CDR3 has 16 amino acids. V lost 2 bases and J 0 bases, leaving 15 bases between the germline ends. Per germline, CDR1 SQVTM and CDR2 ANQGSEA.